This T cell receptor beta chain emerged from a study of radiotherapy plus CTLA-4 blockade in lung cancer. Study as a whole: An objective response was seen in around a sixth of patients, and disease control in less than 35%.

Measured with immunoSEQ multiplex PCR; TCRdb has only the in-frame clones, and not every one. The repertoire holds roughly 77,000 clones, roughly 69% seen once, with more than 7.5% in the top ten. The CDR3 consists of 13 residues. Germline V gene data show CDR1 as MDHEN and CDR2 as SYDVKM. V lost 2 bases, J lost 1 base, and 6 bases lay in between. This clone turned up a few times. Focal radiation plus CTLA-4 blockade with ipilimumab was administered to patients who had chemo-refractory metastatic non-small-cell lung cancer. The clonotype was recovered from a human donor with non-small cell lung cancer whose response to radiotherapy plus ipilimumab could not be evaluated. This chain links TRBV28 with TRBJ2-7; D is ambiguous. This material consisted of peripheral blood, taken from a patient treated with radiotherapy plus ipilimumab. CDR3 nucleotide sequence: TGTGCCAGCAGTTTACCGGGTTCCTACGAGCAGTACTTC. Amino acids: CASSLPGSYEQYF. The whole variable domain, filled in from reference TRBV28 and TRBJ2-7, reads DVKVTQSSRYLVKRTGEKVFLECVQDMDHENMFWYRQDPGLGLRLIYFSYDVKMKEKGDIPEGYSVSREKKERFSLILESASTNQTSMYLCASSLPGSYEQYFGPGTRLTVT.